The clone carrying this T cell receptor (beta chain) was recorded a few times. What it binds is not known. The data are from a study of OX40 agonist ivuxolimab in advanced cancers. With 3 bases removed from V and 2 bases from J, the gap between germline ends came to 5 bases. The germline V gene has CDR1 SNHLY and CDR2 FYNNEI. This CDR3 contains 13 residues. Notes on the study in general: Antigen targets of the expanded peripheral T cells went undetermined.

Generated by immunoSEQ multiplex PCR, the TCRdb table keeps only in-frame clones and is missing some. This sample has about 79,000 clones, with 80% to 95% found just once. The chain combines TRBV2 with TRBJ1-3, with unresolved D. The sequence was obtained from an adult with an advanced solid tumor such as melanoma, head and neck, liver or kidney cancer. This specimen consisted of CD4+ or CD8+ T cells sorted from blood, obtained in a trial of the OX40 agonist ivuxolimab. The DNA of the CDR3 is TGTGCCAGCAGTGACTTACCTGGAAACACCATATATTTT. This translates into CASSDLPGNTIYF.